These 19 T cell receptor beta chains originate from one sample sequenced in a study of identifying expanded T cells in peripheral blood. Libraries were prepared by immunoSEQ multiplex PCR; TCRdb keeps only in-frame clonotypes and omits some of them. Seen here are some 100,000 clones, about 83% observed once, and the top ten hold approximately 18%. Sequenced: blood. The receptor source for this set is a person aged 18 to 75 in good health.

This chain uses TRBV6-5 with TRBJ2-5; D is undetermined. This CDR3 has 14 amino acids. The germline CDR1 and CDR2 sequences are MNHEY and SVGAGI. The V end was cut by 6 bases, the J end by 1 base, with 12 bases between. The CDR3 region has the DNA TGTGCCAGCAGGGTAGACGCCATCCAAGAGACCCAGTACTTC. It encodes CASRVDAIQETQYF.

The V gene is TRBV6-5, the J gene TRBJ1-1; TRBD1 might be the D (5 bases). V lost 2 bases to trimming and J lost 3 bases, with 16 bases between them. Germline loops: CDR1 MNHEY, CDR2 SVGAGI. The CDR3 has 16 amino acids. CDR3 loop: CASSYVGTPGDTEAFF. The CDR3, as DNA: TGTGCCAGCAGTTACGTCGGGACCCCTGGGGACACTGAAGCTTTCTTT.

The CDR3 is CASSYPSHSPDTQYF. CDR3 DNA: TGTGCCAGCAGCTACCCTTCACATTCCCCAGATACGCAGTATTTT. The chain combines TRBV13 with TRBJ2-3; D unclear. CDR1 PRHDT and CDR2 FYEKMQ come from the germline V gene (reference sequence). The CDR3 totals 15 residues. V shed 4 bases and J shed 4 bases, with 15 bases lying between them.

The chain has TRBV7-2 and TRBJ1-5; the D is unclear. In germline, CDR1 is SGHTA, CDR2 FQGNSA. V was trimmed by 0 bases and J by 0 bases, leaving 6 bases between them. This CDR3 contains 15 residues. This chain's CDR3 is CASSLARDSNQPQHF. The CDR3 coding sequence is TGTGCCAGCAGCTTAGCAAGGGATAGCAATCAGCCCCAGCATTTT.

The J gene is TRBJ2-2, the V gene TRBV27, with D hard to call. CDR1 and CDR2 (germline): MNHEY, SMNVEV (reference sequence). There are 13 residues in the CDR3. V was clipped by 5 bases and J by 6 bases, with 10 bases between them. The CDR3: CASSKPMAGELFF. The CDR3 DNA reads TGTGCCAGCAGTAAGCCCATGGCCGGGGAGCTGTTTTTT.

This clone was seen just once. The chain carries TRBV19 and TRBJ1-5; the D is unclear. This CDR3 is 14 amino acids long. Trimming stripped 0 bases from V and 7 bases from J, with 10 bases between. Germline V gene lookup returns CDR1 LNHDA and CDR2 SQIVND (reference sequence). The CDR3 coding sequence is TGTGCCAGTAGTATAGATCTGAGGGTCCAGCCCCAGCATTTT. Its protein is CASSIDLRVQPQHF.

This rearrangement joins TRBV6-5 to TRBJ1-2, with a tentative D call TRBD1 (6 bases). V lost 6 bases and J 2 bases, leaving 10 bases between the germline ends. Germline values: CDR1 MNHEY, CDR2 SVGAGI. The CDR3 has 13 residues. The CDR3 sequence is CASRRDTNYGYTF. In nucleotides, the CDR3 is TGTGCCAGCAGAAGGGACACCAACTATGGCTACACCTTC.

The V gene is TRBV28, the J gene TRBJ2-5; no definite D call. This CDR3 is 13 amino acids long. CDR1 MDHEN and CDR2 SYDVKM come from the germline V gene. The V end was cut by 1 base, the J end by 2 bases, with 5 bases between. This chain's CDR3 is CASSLYKQETQYF. The CDR3, as DNA: TGTGCCAGCAGTTTATACAAACAAGAGACCCAGTACTTC.

The rearrangement links TRBV5-4 to TRBJ2-1, with D tentatively TRBD2 (5 bases). The V and J ends lost 6 bases and 8 bases respectively, with 30 bases between them. Germline-derived CDR1 and CDR2 are SGHNT and YYREEE (reference sequence). This CDR3 comprises 18 residues. CDR3 nucleotide sequence: TGTGCCAGCACTAACCCCACCCTCCTGGCAGGCGGGCAGCATGAGCAGTTCTTC. This sequence encodes CASTNPTLLAGGQHEQFF.

V and J are TRBV6-5 and TRBJ1-6, with a possible D match to TRBD1 (5 bases). The V end lost 7 bases, the J end lost 13 bases, and 17 bases lay between the germline ends. CDR1 and CDR2 from the germline V gene are MNHEY and SVGAGI. The CDR3 consists of 13 residues. In DNA form, the CDR3 reads TGTGCCAGCACCCGAGGGACGGATAGTCCCCTCCACTTT. Translation gives CASTRGTDSPLHF.

The chain combines TRBV27 with TRBJ2-3; 11 nucleotides agree with TRBD2. CDR3 length: 16 residues. Germline CDR1 is MNHEY and CDR2 is SMNVEV (reference sequence). V lost 5 bases and J lost 4; bases outside the gene matches: 8. CDR3 DNA: TGTGCCAGCAGTGCCCATATAGCGGGGGGGCCAGATACGCAGTATTTT. Protein: CASSAHIAGGPDTQYF.

This clone showed up just a few times. The chain joins TRBV19 to TRBJ1-2; tentatively, D is TRBD1 (6 bases). CDR1 is LNHDA and CDR2 is SQIVND in the germline V gene (reference sequence). Trimming took off 7 bases at V and 8 bases at J, with 14 bases between the two ends. This CDR3 comprises 12 residues. The CDR3 is CASNFGGGGYTF. The CDR3 bases are TGTGCCAGTAATTTTGGGGGCGGCGGCTACACCTTC.

This chain uses TRBV4-3 with TRBJ2-4, with D possibly matching TRBD2 (6 bases). This CDR3 contains 16 residues. With 1 base removed from V and 0 bases from J, the gap between germline ends came to 10 bases. Germline V gives CDR1 LGHNA, CDR2 YSLEER. The CDR3 region has the DNA TGCGCCAGCAGCCAAGGTTTCGGGGGAGCCAAAAACATTCAGTACTTC. This codes for CASSQGFGGAKNIQYF.

In its sample, this clone was seen once. This chain joins TRBV4-2 and TRBJ1-6; no firm D call. CDR3 size: 17 residues. V was shortened by 3 bases and J by 2 bases, with 14 bases between the two germline ends. Germline values: CDR1 LGHNA, CDR2 YNFKEQ. The CDR3 DNA is TGTGCCAGCAGCCACCCCGCAGAGGACCCCTATAATTCACCCCTCCACTTT. Amino acid sequence: CASSHPAEDPYNSPLHF.

The chain couples TRBV7-2 to TRBJ1-1, with 8 bases identical to TRBD1. Germline-derived CDR1 and CDR2 are SGHTA and FQGNSA. V lost 4 bases, J lost 7 bases, and 14 bases stayed unmatched. This CDR3 has 16 amino acids. The CDR3 reads CASSWLQGGGTGEAFF. In DNA form, the CDR3 reads TGTGCCAGCAGCTGGCTTCAGGGTGGGGGGACAGGTGAAGCTTTCTTT.

The CDR3 is CASTEFGSYTF. CDR3 nucleotide sequence: TGTGCCAGCACCGAATTTGGAAGCTACACCTTC. The V and J genes are TRBV7-2 and TRBJ1-2; D unclear. The V end lost 7 bases, the J end lost 9 bases, and 12 bases lay between the germline ends. This CDR3 has 11 amino acids. Germline CDR1 SGHTA, CDR2 FQGNSA.

Only one count was recorded for this clone. The chain employs TRBV28 and TRBJ2-2, with TRBD2 as a possible D gene (5 bases). Germline V gene sequence: CDR1 MDHEN, CDR2 SYDVKM. The length of the CDR3 is 15 residues. The V end was cut by 3 bases, the J end by 1 base, with 9 bases between. CDR3 amino acids: CASSFGVGNTGELFF. The CDR3 region has the DNA TGTGCCAGCAGTTTCGGGGTAGGGAACACCGGGGAGCTGTTTTTT. Complete variable domain (other parts from reference TRBV28 and TRBJ2-2): DVKVTQSSRYLVKRTGEKVFLECVQDMDHENMFWYRQDPGLGLRLIYFSYDVKMKEKGDIPEGYSVSREKKERFSLILESASTNQTSMYLCASSFGVGNTGELFFGEGSRLTVL.

The rearrangement joins TRBV4-3 to TRBJ2-5; 11 nucleotides agree with TRBD2. This CDR3 has 16 residues. Germline V gene lookup returns CDR1 LGHNA and CDR2 YSLEER. Trimming at V came to 0 bases and at J to 5 bases, leaving 5 bases not matched to a gene. Here the CDR3 reads CASSQEASGGLETQYF. The CDR3 DNA is TGCGCCAGCAGCCAAGAAGCTAGCGGGGGGCTGGAGACCCAGTACTTC.

The V and J genes are TRBV11-2 and TRBJ2-3, with D possibly TRBD2 on 6 matching bases. The germline V and J ends were trimmed by 4 bases and 2 bases, with 10 bases remaining between them. The CDR3 extends over 14 amino acids. The germline CDR1 and CDR2 sequences are SGHAT and FQNNGV. This CDR3 is CASSSDYSTDTQYF. The CDR3, as DNA: TGTGCCAGCAGCTCGGACTACTCCACAGATACGCAGTATTTT.